This T cell receptor (beta chain) was retrieved from a study of shared clonotypes between healthy human individuals (dated by TCRdb to about 2020). About the study as a whole: The cohort comprised two women and a few men aged 18 to 49 years. Between about 0.8 and 9 billion PBMCs per donor were obtained by leukapheresis. The study deeply sequenced blood TCR repertoires of about five healthy adults to estimate repertoire size and the extent of clonotype sharing between individuals. For each donor, CD4 naive and CD4 memory were each run on three plates, CD8 naive on two plates, and CD8 memory on one plate. To increase sequencing depth and limit assay-specific biases, TCR repertoire library preparation and sequencing were carried out by different laboratories using diverse techniques.

The donors were healthy, HIV-negative adults who had no recently reported acute infections or vaccinations. All donors were Caucasian adults living in Nashville, Tennessee, USA. CD4+ T cells were enriched through magnetic negative selection, after which naive cells were positively selected on CD45RA and the remaining negative fraction served as the memory subset. After blood collection by leukapheresis, PBMCs were isolated using Ficoll-Histopaque density gradient centrifugation and then cryopreserved in the vapor phase of liquid nitrogen. Analytical flow cytometry was used to check the purity and quantity of every magnetically sorted T cell population. From each sorted fraction, genomic DNA was isolated and quantified by UV absorbance on a Nanodrop 2000c. Findings and caveats that apply to the study as a whole: Sampling was restricted to blood, and TCR repertoires in tissue are likely to differ from TCR repertoires in blood. Higher generation probabilities were observed for clonotypes shared by all four sorted-subset donors than for non-shared clonotypes. Pairwise subsampling indicated that sequencing depth was expected to affect the degree of clonotype sharing among donors. About 5% of naive CD4, around 3.5% of naive CD8, roughly 2.4% of memory CD4, and around 0.4% of memory CD8 clonotypes were shared across a handful of donors. The genetic and exposure-history diversity represented was limited by the small number of donors. Even with the large sequencing depth, rarefaction of the sorted-subset datasets indicated that sequencing was incomplete. Naive subsets generally had larger estimated clonotype richness than memory subsets.

The CDR3 starts with the cysteine, ends with the phenylalanine, and has 13 residues. Only the CDR3 DNA is retained, 39 bases long and in frame from the first base. Per the germline V gene (reference sequence), SSHAT is the CDR1 and FNYEAQ is the CDR2. In regard to this clone: Its antigen is still unknown. An end of the junction does not agree with germline; a read error may underlie this.

TCR CDR3 regions were amplified from genomic DNA by multiplex PCR using the deep immunoSEQ assay. Extracted genomic DNA from each cell subset was spread evenly across all wells of several immunoSEQ 96-well plates, with each plate serving as a replicate. For sorted subsets, each replicate PCR was loaded with roughly 0.2 ug genomic DNA, equivalent to roughly 30,000 T cell genomes. Purified libraries were quantified with a Qubit 3.0 fluorometer, sized on a Bioanalyzer 2100, and re-quantified with the KAPA Library Quantification kit. Every immunoSEQ 96-well plate was sequenced on a separate single-read 150-cycle Illumina NextSeq 550 flow cell. The authors' analysis ran thus. The immunoSEQ output contained only junctional sequences without quality scores, so filtering could not match that applied to full-length reads. Sequences were annotated with PyIR, a Python wrapper for IgBLAST v1.9, using IMGT germline references to assign V/J genes and CDR3. Any read was removed if the V/J assignment was weak (E-value above 1e-6), the CDR3 was missing, or the read contained stop codons, out-of-frame junctions, or ambiguous translated residues. V3J clonotypes were defined as sequences sharing an identical inferred V gene, J gene, and CDR3 amino acid sequence. Percentage overlap between repertoires was computed as shared unique clonotypes divided by the size of the smaller repertoire. Repertoire richness was assessed with RTK rarefaction, the Chao1 estimator, and Recon v2.1 estimates of unobserved clonotypes. For all TCRbeta clonotypes obtained by the gDNA method from a few donors, generation probabilities were computed with OLGA. TCRdb took this table from immuneACCESS and kept in-frame rearrangements with V and J called. Such tables lack part of the clones; where checked against another copy, unresolved V genes explain under half of the gap, and the rest is unexplained. That table furnishes V, J and clone size, whereas the DNA furnished D and trimming. Recorded for this sample are around 330,000 clones; approximately 74% of them occurred a single time. 10% of the sample comes from the top ten.

Sequencing input: memory CD4+ T cells sorted from blood. This sample's cell subset or site label indicates: CD45RA-negative fraction. This TCR was sampled from a young man in good health. The receptor chain draws on TRBV7-7 and TRBJ2-3, with the D segment identity uncertain. The bases are TGTGCTAGCAGCTTAGTGCGCACAGATACGCAGTATTTT. Its amino acids are CASSLVRTDTQYF.